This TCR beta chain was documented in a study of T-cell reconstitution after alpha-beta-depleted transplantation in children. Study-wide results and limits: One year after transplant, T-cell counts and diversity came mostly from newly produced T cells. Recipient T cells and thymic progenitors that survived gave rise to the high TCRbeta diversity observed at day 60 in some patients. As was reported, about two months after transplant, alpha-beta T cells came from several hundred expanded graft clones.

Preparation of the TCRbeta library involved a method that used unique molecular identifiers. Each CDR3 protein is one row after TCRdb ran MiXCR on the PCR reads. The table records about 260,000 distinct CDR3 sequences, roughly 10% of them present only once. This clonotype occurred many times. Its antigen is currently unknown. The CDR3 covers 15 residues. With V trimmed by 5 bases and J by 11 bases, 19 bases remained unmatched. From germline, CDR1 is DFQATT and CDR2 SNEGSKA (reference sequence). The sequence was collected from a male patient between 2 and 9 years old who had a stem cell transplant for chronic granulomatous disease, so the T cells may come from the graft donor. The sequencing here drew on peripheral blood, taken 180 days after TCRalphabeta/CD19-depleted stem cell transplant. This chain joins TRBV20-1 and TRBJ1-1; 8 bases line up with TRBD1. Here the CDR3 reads CSADQRTGRGRGAFF. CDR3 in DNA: TGCAGTGCTGACCAAAGGACAGGGCGAGGCCGCGGGGCTTTCTTT.